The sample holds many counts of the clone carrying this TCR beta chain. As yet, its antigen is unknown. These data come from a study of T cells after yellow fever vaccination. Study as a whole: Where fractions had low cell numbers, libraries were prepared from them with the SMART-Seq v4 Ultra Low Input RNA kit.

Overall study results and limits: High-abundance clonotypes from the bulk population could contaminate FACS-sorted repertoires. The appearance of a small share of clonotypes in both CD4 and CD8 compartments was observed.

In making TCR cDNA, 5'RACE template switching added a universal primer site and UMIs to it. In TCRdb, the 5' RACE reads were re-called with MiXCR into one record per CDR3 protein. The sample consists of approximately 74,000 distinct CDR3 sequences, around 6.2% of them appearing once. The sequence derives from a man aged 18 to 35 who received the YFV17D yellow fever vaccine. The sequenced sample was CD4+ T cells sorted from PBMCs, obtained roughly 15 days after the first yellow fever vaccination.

CDR3: CAISESWTGNEYF. The CDR3 DNA follows: TGTGCCATCAGTGAGTCTTGGACAGGGAATGAGTATTTT. The chain links TRBV10-3 to TRBJ2-3; 8 nucleotides agree with TRBD1. The CDR3 has 13 residues. CDR1 and CDR2 from the germline V gene are ENHRY and SYGVKD. V shed 0 bases and J 13 bases; nucleotides not matched to a gene: 6.